This entry features one TCR beta chain sequence. As yet, its antigen is unknown. Looked up from germline, CDR1 is SGHVS and CDR2 is FQNEAQ. With 1 base removed from V and 5 bases from J, the gap between germline ends came to 7 bases. The CDR3 has 13 residues. The data were obtained in a study of T cell responses to AZD1222 COVID-19 vaccine. Overall study findings and caveats: CD4 TCRs associated with vaccination spanned spike, dominating at 160-218 and 743-854.

Produced via immunoSEQ multiplex PCR; TCRdb's table is partial and in-frame only. The sample consists of 90,000 to 150,000 clones, roughly 89% of them appearing once. This sequence originates from an adult who received the AZD1222 COVID-19 vaccine. The material was peripheral blood, obtained 28 days after the second AZD1222 dose. This sequence joins TRBV7-8 and TRBJ2-3; D call uncertain. The CDR3 DNA reads as TGTGCCAGCAGCTTAGTGCATGGAGATACGCAGTATTTT. Its protein product is CASSLVHGDTQYF.